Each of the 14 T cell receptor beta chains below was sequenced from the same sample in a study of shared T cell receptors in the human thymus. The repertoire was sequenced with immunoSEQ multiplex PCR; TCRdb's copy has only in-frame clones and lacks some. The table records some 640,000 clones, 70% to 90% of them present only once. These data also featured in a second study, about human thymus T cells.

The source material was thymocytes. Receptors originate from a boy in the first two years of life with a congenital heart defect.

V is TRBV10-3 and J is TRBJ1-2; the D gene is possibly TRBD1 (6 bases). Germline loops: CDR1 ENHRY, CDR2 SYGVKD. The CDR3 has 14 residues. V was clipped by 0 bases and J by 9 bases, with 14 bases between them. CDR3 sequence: CAISESIQGISYTF. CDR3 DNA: TGTGCCATCAGTGAGTCGATACAGGGAATCAGCTACACCTTC.

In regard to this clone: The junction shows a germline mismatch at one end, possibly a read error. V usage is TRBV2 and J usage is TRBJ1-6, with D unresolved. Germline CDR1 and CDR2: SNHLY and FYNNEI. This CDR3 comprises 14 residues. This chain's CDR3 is CASSERPDISPPHF. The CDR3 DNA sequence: TGTGCCAGCAGTGAACGACCAGACATTTCACCCCCCCACTTT. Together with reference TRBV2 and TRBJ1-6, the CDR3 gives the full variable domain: EPEVTQTPSHQVTQMGQEVILRCVPISNHLYFYWYRQILGQKVEFLVSFYNNEISEKSEIFDDQFSVERPDGSNFTLKIRSTKLEDSAMYFCASSERPDISPPHFGNGTRLTVT.

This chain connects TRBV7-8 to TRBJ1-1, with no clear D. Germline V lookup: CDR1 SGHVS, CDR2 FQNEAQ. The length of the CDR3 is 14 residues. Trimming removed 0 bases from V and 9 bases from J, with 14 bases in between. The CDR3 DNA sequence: TGTGCCAGCAGCTTAGCGTGGGATAGGACTAAAGCTTTCTTT. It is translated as CASSLAWDRTKAFF.

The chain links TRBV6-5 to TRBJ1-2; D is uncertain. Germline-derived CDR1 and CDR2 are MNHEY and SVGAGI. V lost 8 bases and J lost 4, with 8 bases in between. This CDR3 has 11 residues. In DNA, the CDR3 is TGTGCCAGCGTCCTCGGCTATGGCTACACCTTC. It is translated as CASVLGYGYTF.

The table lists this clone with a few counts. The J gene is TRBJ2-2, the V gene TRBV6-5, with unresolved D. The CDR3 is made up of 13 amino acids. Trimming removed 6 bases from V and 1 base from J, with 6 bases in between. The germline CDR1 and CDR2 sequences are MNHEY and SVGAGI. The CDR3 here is CASSLRNTGELFF. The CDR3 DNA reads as TGTGCCAGCAGCCTTCGGAACACCGGGGAGCTGTTTTTT.

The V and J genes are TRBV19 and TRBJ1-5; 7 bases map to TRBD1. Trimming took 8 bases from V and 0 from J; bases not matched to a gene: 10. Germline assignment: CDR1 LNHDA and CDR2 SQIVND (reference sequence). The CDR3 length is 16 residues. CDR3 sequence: CASRTQGVYSNQPQHF. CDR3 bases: TGTGCCAGTCGTACCCAGGGGGTCTATAGCAATCAGCCCCAGCATTTT.

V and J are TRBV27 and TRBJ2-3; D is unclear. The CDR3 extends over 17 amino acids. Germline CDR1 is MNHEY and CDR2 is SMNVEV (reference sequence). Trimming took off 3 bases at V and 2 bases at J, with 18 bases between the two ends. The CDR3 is CASSFFPSGLPTDTQYF. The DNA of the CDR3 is TGTGCCAGCAGTTTCTTCCCGTCCGGGTTGCCCACAGATACGCAGTATTTT.

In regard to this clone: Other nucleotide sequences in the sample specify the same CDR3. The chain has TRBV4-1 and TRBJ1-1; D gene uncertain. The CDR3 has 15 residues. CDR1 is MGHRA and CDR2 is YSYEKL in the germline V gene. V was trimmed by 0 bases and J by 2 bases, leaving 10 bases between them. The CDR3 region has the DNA TGCGCCAGCAGCCAAGAAAAGCGGTCAAACACTGAAGCTTTCTTT. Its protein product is CASSQEKRSNTEAFF.

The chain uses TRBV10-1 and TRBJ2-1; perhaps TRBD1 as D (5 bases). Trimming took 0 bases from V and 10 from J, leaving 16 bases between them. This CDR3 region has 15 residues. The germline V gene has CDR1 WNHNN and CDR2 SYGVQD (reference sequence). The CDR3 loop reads CASSESNLGQWEQFF. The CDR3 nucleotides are TGCGCCAGCAGTGAGTCGAATCTGGGGCAATGGGAGCAGTTCTTC.

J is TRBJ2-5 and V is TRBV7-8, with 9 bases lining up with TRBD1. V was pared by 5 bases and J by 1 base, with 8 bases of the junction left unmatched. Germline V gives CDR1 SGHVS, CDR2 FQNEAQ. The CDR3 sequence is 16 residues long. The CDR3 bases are TGTGCCAGCAGCGACCGGGACAGGGAATTCCAAGAGACCCAGTACTTC. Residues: CASSDRDREFQETQYF.

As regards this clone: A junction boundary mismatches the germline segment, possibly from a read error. CDR3: CASSLKGNDGYPF. In nucleotides, the CDR3 is TGTGCCAGCAGTCTTAAGGGGAATGATGGCTACCCCTTC. V and J are TRBV9 and TRBJ1-2, with D maybe TRBD1 (5 bases). CDR3 length: 13 residues. Germline V gene sequence: CDR1 SGDLS, CDR2 YYNGEE.

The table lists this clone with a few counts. CDR3 sequence reads: CASSLVGDREKLFF. In DNA, the CDR3 is TGCGCCAGCAGCCTGGTGGGGGACAGGGAAAAACTGTTTTTT. The V and J genes are TRBV5-1 and TRBJ1-4, with 8 nucleotides matching TRBD1. Losses at the gene ends were 4 bases for V and 8 bases for J; bases not matched to a gene: 7. Germline-derived CDR1 and CDR2 are SGHRS and YFSETQ. The CDR3 consists of 14 residues.

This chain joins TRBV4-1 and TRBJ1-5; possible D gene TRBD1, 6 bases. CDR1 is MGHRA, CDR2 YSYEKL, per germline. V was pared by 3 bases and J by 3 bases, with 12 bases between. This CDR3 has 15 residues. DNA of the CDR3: TGCGCCAGCAGCCACTCCGGACAGCACAATCAGCCCCAGCATTTT. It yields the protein CASSHSGQHNQPQHF.

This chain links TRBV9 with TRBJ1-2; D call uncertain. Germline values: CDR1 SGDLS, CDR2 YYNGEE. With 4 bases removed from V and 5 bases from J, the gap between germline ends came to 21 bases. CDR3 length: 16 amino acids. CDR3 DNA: TGTGCCAGCAGCCATCGTGCGGGCCCCAAGCTATATGGCTACACCTTC. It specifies CASSHRAGPKLYGYTF. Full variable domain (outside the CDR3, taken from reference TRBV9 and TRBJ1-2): DSGVTQTPKHLITATGQRVTLRCSPRSGDLSVYWYQQSLDQGLQFLIQYYNGEERAKGNILERFSAQQFPDLHSELNLSSLELGDSALYFCASSHRAGPKLYGYTFGSGTRLTVV.